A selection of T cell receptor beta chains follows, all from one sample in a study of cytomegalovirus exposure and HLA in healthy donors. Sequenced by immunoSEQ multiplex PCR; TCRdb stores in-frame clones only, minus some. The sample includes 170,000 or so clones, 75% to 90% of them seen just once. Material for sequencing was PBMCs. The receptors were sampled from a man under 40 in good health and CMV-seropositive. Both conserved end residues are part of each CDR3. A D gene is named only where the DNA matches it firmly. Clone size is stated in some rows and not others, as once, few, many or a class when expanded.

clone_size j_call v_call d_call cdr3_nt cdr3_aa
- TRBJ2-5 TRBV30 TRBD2 TGTGCCTGGAACGTAGCGGGAGAGACCCAGTACTTC CAWNVAGETQYF
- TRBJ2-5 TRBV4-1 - TGCGCCAGCAGCCAAGGAACCCCACTAGCCCGAGAGACCCAGTACTTC CASSQGTPLARETQYF
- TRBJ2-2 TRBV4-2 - TGTGCCAGCAGCCCCTACTCCTCCGGGGAGCTGTTTTTT CASSPYSSGELFF
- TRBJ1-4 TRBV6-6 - TGTGCCAGCAGTTACAGGGGGAGTAATGAAAAACTGTTTTTT CASSYRGSNEKLFF
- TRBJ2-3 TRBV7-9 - TGTGCCAGCAGCTATCGGACTATCACAGATACGCAGTATTTT CASSYRTITDTQYF
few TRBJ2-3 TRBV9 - TGTGCCAGCAGCGTATCTCGCACAGATACGCAGTATTTT CASSVSRTDTQYF
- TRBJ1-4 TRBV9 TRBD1 TGTGCCAGCAGCAAAGAAGGGGGACAGGGGAATGAAAAACTGTTTTTT CASSKEGGQGNEKLFF
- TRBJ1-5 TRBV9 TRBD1 TGTGCCAGCAGCCGGGGACAGGGGAGCAATCAGCCCCAGCATTTT CASSRGQGSNQPQHF
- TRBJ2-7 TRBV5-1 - TGCGCCAGCAGCTTGGGCTGGGGGCAAAGGGGGAACGAGCAGTACTTC CASSLGWGQRGNEQYF
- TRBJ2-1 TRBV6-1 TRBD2 TGTGCCAGCAGTGGGGCCTTAGCGGGGGGTTACAATGAGCAGTTCTTC CASSGALAGGYNEQFF
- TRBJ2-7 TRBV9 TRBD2 TGTGCCAGCAGCGGGACTAGCGGGAGGGCTGGGGAGCAGTACTTC CASSGTSGRAGEQYF
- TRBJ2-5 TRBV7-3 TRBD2 TGTGCCAGCAGCCCCAACCAAGCGGGAGAGGAGACCCAGTACTTC CASSPNQAGEETQYF
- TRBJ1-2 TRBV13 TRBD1 TGTGCCAGCAGCCCCGGGACAGGCAACTTCTATGGCTACACCTTC CASSPGTGNFYGYTF
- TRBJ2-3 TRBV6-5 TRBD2 TGTGCCAGCAGACCCCTAGCGGGGAGCACAGATACGCAGTATTTT CASRPLAGSTDTQYF
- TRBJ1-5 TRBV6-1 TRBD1 TGTGCCAGCAGTGTCAGGACAGGGAATAATCAGCCCCAGCATTTT CASSVRTGNNQPQHF
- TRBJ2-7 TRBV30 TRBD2 TGTGCCTGGAGTGCGGGACTAGTCCAATACGAGCAGTACTTC CAWSAGLVQYEQYF
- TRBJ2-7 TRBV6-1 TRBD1 TGTGCCAGCAGCCGCCGGGACAGAGACTACGAGCAGTACTTC CASSRRDRDYEQYF
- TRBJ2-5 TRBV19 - TGTGCCAGTAGTTCCGTGTTTAGAGCGGGCAAAGAGACCCAGTACTTC CASSSVFRAGKETQYF
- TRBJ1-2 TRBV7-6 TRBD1 TGTGCCAGCAGCCAGGACAGGGGCGGCTACACCTTC CASSQDRGGYTF
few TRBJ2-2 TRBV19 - TGTGCCAGTAGTATGCTGGCGGAGAACACCGGGGAGCTGTTTTTT CASSMLAENTGELFF
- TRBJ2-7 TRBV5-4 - TGTGCCAGCAGCTCACTAGAATCCTACGAGCAGTACTTC CASSSLESYEQYF
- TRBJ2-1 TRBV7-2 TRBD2 TGTGCCAGCACCAATAGCGGGAGGGCCTACAATGAGCAGTTCTTC CASTNSGRAYNEQFF